This T cell receptor beta chain was recovered during a study of T cells in Graves' hyperthyroidism and ophthalmopathy. This clonotype was detected many times. Researchers amplified the TCR beta CDR3 regions from RNA transcripts. Initially, a first-round RT-PCR of the TCR CDR3 employed the HTBI primer set. Using its own MiXCR run on the multiplex PCR reads, TCRdb lists one record per CDR3 protein. The profile covers 340,000 or so distinct CDR3 sequences, with around a fifth appearing a single time and 50% taken by the ten largest. The sample taken for sequencing was blood. This TCR was sampled from a woman aged 45-59 years with Graves' hyperthyroidism.

The CDR3 protein is CASSQGAGGANYGYTF. For the CDR3, the DNA is TGTGCCAGCAGCCAAGGGGCAGGGGGCGCTAACTATGGCTACACCTTC. The rearrangement joins TRBV3-1 to TRBJ1-2; 8 bases are shared with TRBD1. The CDR3 runs 16 residues. V gave up 1 base and J gave up 0 bases; unmatched junction bases: 4. In germline, CDR1 is LGHDT, CDR2 YNNKEL (reference sequence).